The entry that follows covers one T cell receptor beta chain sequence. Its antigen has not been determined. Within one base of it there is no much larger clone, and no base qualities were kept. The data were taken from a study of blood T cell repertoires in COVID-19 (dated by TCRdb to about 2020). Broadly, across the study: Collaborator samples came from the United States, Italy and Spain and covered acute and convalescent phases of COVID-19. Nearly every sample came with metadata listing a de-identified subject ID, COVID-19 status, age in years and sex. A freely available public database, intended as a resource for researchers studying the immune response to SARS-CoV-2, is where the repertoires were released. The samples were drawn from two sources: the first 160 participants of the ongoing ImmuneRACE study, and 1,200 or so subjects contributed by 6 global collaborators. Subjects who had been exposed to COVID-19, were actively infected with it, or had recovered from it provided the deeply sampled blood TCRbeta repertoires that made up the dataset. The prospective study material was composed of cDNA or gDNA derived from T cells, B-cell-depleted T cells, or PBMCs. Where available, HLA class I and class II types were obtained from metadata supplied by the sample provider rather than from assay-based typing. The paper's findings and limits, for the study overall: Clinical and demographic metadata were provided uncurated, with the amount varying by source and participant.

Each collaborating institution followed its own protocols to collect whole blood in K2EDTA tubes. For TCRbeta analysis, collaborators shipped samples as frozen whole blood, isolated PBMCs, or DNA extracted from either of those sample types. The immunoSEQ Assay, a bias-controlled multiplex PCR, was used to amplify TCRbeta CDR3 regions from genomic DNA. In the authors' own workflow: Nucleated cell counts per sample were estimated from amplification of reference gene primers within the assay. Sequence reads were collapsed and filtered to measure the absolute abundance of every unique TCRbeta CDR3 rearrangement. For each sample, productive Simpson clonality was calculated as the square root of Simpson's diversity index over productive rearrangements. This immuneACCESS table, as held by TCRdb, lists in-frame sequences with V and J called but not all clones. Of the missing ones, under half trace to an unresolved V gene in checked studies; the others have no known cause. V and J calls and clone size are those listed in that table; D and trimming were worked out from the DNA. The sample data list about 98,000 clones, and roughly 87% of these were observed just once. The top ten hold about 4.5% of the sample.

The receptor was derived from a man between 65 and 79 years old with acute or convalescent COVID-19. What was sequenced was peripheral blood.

The bases are TGTGCCAGCAGCCAACAGGGGAGGGATGGCTACACCTTC. It encodes CASSQQGRDGYTF. The receptor chain draws on TRBV14 and TRBJ1-2, with a weak D call of TRBD1 (6 bases match). CDR1 and CDR2, per the germline V gene, are SGHDN and FVKESK. Relative to germline, V is 2 bases shorter and J is 6 bases shorter, with 10 bases between their ends. The CDR3 spans 13 residues, from the cysteine through the phenylalanine. This entry keeps only the CDR3 DNA: 39 bases, framed from base 1.